The 21 T cell receptor beta chains below come from one sample, sequenced in a study of T cells in Graves' hyperthyroidism and ophthalmopathy (dated by TCRdb to between 2018 and 2020). Library preparation employed multiplex PCR. This sample was sequenced with an Illumina HiSeq 2000. Amplification of TCR beta CDR3 regions was carried out from RNA transcripts. The first round of RT-PCR for the TCR CDR3 was performed with the HTBI primer set and the Qiagen OneStep RT-PCR kit. The public sequencing data were trimmed at Q25 with fastp and processed into clonotypes with MiXCR by TCRdb, which kept only in-frame beta chains. Here each entry gathers all rows of one CDR3 protein and keeps the most common genes and DNA. The sample includes 530,000 or so distinct CDR3 sequences, with about 45% observed a single time. The ten most abundant clones make up around 8% of the sample. The sample comprised peripheral blood or thyroid tissue (not recorded which). The receptor source for this set is a woman under 30 with Graves' hyperthyroidism.

This clonotype was seen at least ten times. The genes are TRBV20-1 and TRBJ2-2; 8 bases are shared with TRBD2. J gave up 5 bases and V 1 base, and 9 bases lay outside the gene matches. Germline V CDR1 and CDR2: DFQATT, SNEGSKA (reference sequence). The CDR3 extends over 16 amino acids. Here the CDR3 DNA reads TGCAGTGCTAGAGCAGCGGGAGCAGCGGGTACCGGGGAGCTGTTTTTT. Translation: CSARAAGAAGTGELFF.

This clonotype was seen once. V gene TRBV7-2 combines with J gene TRBJ1-6, with TRBD1 identical over 10 bases. The CDR3 spans 15 residues. Germline loops: CDR1 SGHTA, CDR2 FQGNSA. With 5 bases clipped from V and 7 bases from J, the junction kept 5 bases outside the gene matches. CDR3 coding DNA: TGTGCCAGCAGCATACCGGGACAGGGGAATTCACCCCTCCACTTT. Amino acids: CASSIPGQGNSPLHF.

The chain combines TRBV2 with TRBJ2-1; D is unresolved. Germline CDR1 and CDR2: SNHLY and FYNNEI. V lost 6 bases, J lost 7 bases, and 7 bases lay in between. This CDR3 is 11 amino acids long. The CDR3 DNA follows: TGTGCCAGCAGCCTAAGGAATGAGCAGTTCTTC. It specifies CASSLRNEQFF.

J is TRBJ1-6 and V is TRBV24-1; TRBD1 agrees at 11 bases. The trim removed 4 bases at V and 13 bases at J, leaving 8 bases unmatched. There are 15 residues in the CDR3. CDR1 is KGHDR, CDR2 SFDVKD, per germline. The CDR3 DNA reads TGTGCCACCAGTGACGTGGGACAGGGGGGATCCCCCCTCCACTTT. This sequence encodes CATSDVGQGGSPLHF.

This chain uses TRBV10-3 with TRBJ1-1; D gene ambiguous. CDR3 length equals 13 residues. Germline V gene data show CDR1 as ENHRY and CDR2 as SYGVKD. The V and J ends lost 7 bases and 1 base respectively, with 10 bases between them. The CDR3 sequence: CAITRTGNTEAFF. CDR3 coding DNA: TGTGCCATCACAAGGACGGGGAACACTGAAGCTTTCTTT.

The rearrangement uses TRBV9 and TRBJ2-5; 8 bases align to TRBD2. The CDR3 extends over 15 amino acids. Per the germline V gene, CDR1 is SGDLS and CDR2 is YYNGEE. Trimming removed 4 bases from V and 7 bases from J; junction bases left unmatched: 12. CDR3 bases: TGTGCCAGCAGCCCTCTGGGACTAGAGGGGGGGACCCAGTACTTC. As protein: CASSPLGLEGGTQYF.

The rearrangement joins TRBV7-8 to TRBJ1-6; tentatively, D is TRBD1 (5 bases). Germline V gene sequence: CDR1 SGHVS, CDR2 FQNEAQ. The V gene lost 1 base and the J gene lost 10 bases, with 11 bases spanning the gap. The CDR3 sequence is 14 residues long. The chain's CDR3 is CASSLGGKGSPLHF. In DNA form, the CDR3 reads TGTGCCAGCAGCTTAGGGGGCAAAGGATCACCCCTCCACTTT.

This clonotype was detected ten times or more. The chain has TRBV3-1 and TRBJ1-5; D gene uncertain. The CDR3 has 15 amino acids. V lost 0 bases to trimming and J lost 5 bases, with 11 bases between them. CDR1 LGHDT and CDR2 YNNKEL come from the germline V gene (reference sequence). The CDR3 loop reads CASSQDITPYQPQHF. Written as DNA, the CDR3 is TGTGCCAGCAGCCAAGATATCACACCGTATCAGCCCCAGCATTTT.

The gene calls are TRBV5-4 and TRBJ2-3, with 7 positions matching TRBD2. The CDR3 contains 14 residues. The germline CDR1 and CDR2 sequences are SGHNT and YYREEE (reference sequence). Unmatched junction bases numbered 11, after V lost 7 bases and J lost 6 bases. Here the CDR3 reads CASRMAGASDTQYF. CDR3 DNA: TGTGCCAGCCGGATGGCGGGAGCTTCGGATACGCAGTATTTT. The complete variable domain, with remaining parts taken from reference TRBV5-4 and TRBJ2-3, reads ETGVTQSPTHLIKTRGQQVTLRCSSQSGHNTVSWYQQALGQGPQFIFQYYREEENGRGNFPPRFSGLQFPNYSSELNVNALELDDSALYLCASRMAGASDTQYFGPGTRLTVL.

This clonotype showed up just once. The V call is TRBV24-1, the J call TRBJ2-7, with TRBD2 matching 15 bases. With V trimmed by 7 bases and J by 7 bases, 4 bases remained unmatched. Germline V lookup: CDR1 KGHDR, CDR2 SFDVKD. There are 14 residues in the CDR3. This CDR3 is CATSGLAGGGEQYF. In DNA, the CDR3 is TGTGCCACCAGCGGACTAGCGGGAGGGGGAGAGCAGTACTTC.

The chain combines TRBV4-1 with TRBJ2-7; D remains unclear. CDR3 length: 13 residues. Trimming took off 1 base at V and 3 bases at J, with 7 bases between the two ends. The V gene's germline CDR1 is MGHRA and CDR2 YSYEKL. The CDR3 is CASSQVTSYEQYF. The CDR3 region has the DNA TGCGCCAGCAGCCAAGTCACAAGCTACGAGCAGTACTTC.

Turning to this clonotype: A read error is possible here, since a much larger clone lies one base away. The conserved phenylalanine or tryptophan normally closing the CDR3 is absent here, so this likely arose from a read error. This chain links TRBV12-3 or TRBV12-4 with TRBJ1-2; the match to TRBD1 covers 8 bases. V lost 4 bases and J lost 4; bases outside the gene matches: 5. The CDR3 is 14 residues long. The CDR3 DNA follows: TGTGCCAGCAGTTCCCCGGGACAGGCCTATGGCTACACCCTC. Its translation: CASSSPGQAYGYTL.

This clonotype was seen a single time. The rearrangement joins TRBV20-1 to TRBJ1-1, with D possibly TRBD1 on 6 matching bases. The germline V gene has CDR1 DFQATT and CDR2 SNEGSKA (reference sequence). The length of the CDR3 is 18 residues. V lost 3 bases and J lost 5, with 28 bases in between. CDR3 sequence (DNA): TGCAGTGCTAGGGGGGCTAGCGGTCTCGGGCAGGGTTTGACTGAAGCTTTCTTT. Residues: CSARGASGLGQGLTEAFF.

This chain links TRBV27 with TRBJ2-6, with D perhaps matching TRBD2 (5 bases). The CDR3 has 16 amino acids. Trimming stripped 7 bases from V and 2 bases from J, with 15 bases between. Germline lookup yields CDR1 MNHEY and CDR2 SMNVEV (reference sequence). CDR3 coding DNA: TGTGCCAGCACCAACTCGGGGTTCCCTGGGGCCAACGTCCTGACTTTC. It translates to CASTNSGFPGANVLTF. The variable domain in full, completed from reference TRBV27 and TRBJ2-6, reads EAQVTQNPRYLITVTGKKLTVTCSQNMNHEYMSWYRQDPGLGLRQIYYSMNVEVTDKGDVPEGYKVSRKEKRNFPLILESPSPNQTSLYFCASTNSGFPGANVLTFGAGSRLTVL.

Many counts were recorded for this clonotype. The rearrangement links TRBV12-3 or TRBV12-4 to TRBJ1-1; the D gene is possibly TRBD1 (6 bases). V lost 5 bases and J lost 4, with 23 bases in between. The CDR3 runs 17 residues. The CDR3 sequence: CASSRPTGISFGTEAFF. The CDR3 coding sequence is TGTGCCAGCAGTCGACCCACAGGGATTTCCTTCGGCACTGAAGCTTTCTTT.

This chain connects TRBV24-1 to TRBJ1-5; D possibly corresponds to TRBD1 (6 bases). The germline V gene has CDR1 KGHDR and CDR2 SFDVKD. The CDR3 has 15 amino acids. V was cut by 6 bases and J by 0 bases, with 11 bases left in between. CDR3: CATSPDRHSNQPQHF. As DNA, the CDR3 is TGTGCCACCAGTCCGGACAGACATAGCAATCAGCCCCAGCATTTT.

The J gene is TRBJ2-7, the V gene TRBV7-3; 11 positions agree with TRBD2. V lost 5 bases to trimming and J lost 4 bases; unmatched junction nucleotides: 19. There are 19 residues in the CDR3. Looked up from germline, CDR1 is SGHTA and CDR2 is FQGTGA. CDR3 bases: TGTGCCAGCAGCCCGAATAGCGGGAGGGCTCCGGGAGCCGGGTACGAGCAGTACTTC. Its translation: CASSPNSGRAPGAGYEQYF.

The sample holds a few counts of this clonotype. This rearrangement joins TRBV6-5 to TRBJ1-1, with 8 bases lining up with TRBD1. The CDR3 runs 15 residues. Germline values: CDR1 MNHEY, CDR2 SVGAGI. Trimming at V came to 5 bases and at J to 1 base, leaving 6 bases not matched to a gene. CDR3 in DNA: TGTGCCAGCAGTCCGACAGGGGAGGGGAACACTGAAGCTTTCTTT. Protein sequence: CASSPTGEGNTEAFF.

This clonotype was seen ten or more times. The gene calls are TRBV20-1 and TRBJ1-6; a weak D match, TRBD1 (5 bases). V was clipped by 0 bases and J by 7 bases, with 13 bases between them. Germline loops: CDR1 DFQATT, CDR2 SNEGSKA (reference sequence). The CDR3 is 15 residues long. This chain's CDR3 is CSARDRASVNSPLHF. CDR3 bases: TGCAGTGCTAGAGACAGGGCGAGTGTGAATTCACCCCTCCACTTT.

The V and J genes are TRBV25-1 and TRBJ2-1; TRBD2 might be the D (5 bases). Trimming pared 2 bases from V and 1 base from J, leaving 12 bases between. The CDR3 totals 16 residues. Germline CDR1 MGHDK, CDR2 SYGVNS. Here the CDR3 DNA reads TGTGCCAGCAGTGAACGCGGGCGGGCGTCCTACAATGAGCAGTTCTTC. Translated: CASSERGRASYNEQFF.

The chain employs TRBV7-8 and TRBJ1-2, with 8 bases matching TRBD1. Germline V gene sequence: CDR1 SGHVS, CDR2 FQNEAQ. V lost 5 bases to trimming and J lost 12 bases; unmatched junction nucleotides: 8. This CDR3 region has 12 residues. The CDR3 DNA reads TGTGCCAGCAGCCCGGACAGGGCTGGAAACACCTTC. Protein sequence: CASSPDRAGNTF.